The 5 T cell receptor beta chains below were found in one sample sequenced in a study of cytomegalovirus exposure and HLA in healthy donors (dated by TCRdb to the late 2010s). Library generation was performed with the immunoSEQ multiplex PCR assay. For the multiplex PCR, a mixture combining 60 forward primers for TCR Vbeta segments and 13 reverse primers for TCR Jbeta segments was used. TCRdb holds this immuneACCESS table with in-frame rearrangements only. Some clones are missing; in checked studies, unresolved V genes explain under half, and the rest has no known cause. Within this sample are 100,000 to 120,000 clones, with under 80% of them counted one time only. The top ten clones comprise more than 3.5% of the sample. Sequenced sample: PBMCs. The origin of the receptors is a woman in her 40s in good health and CMV-seropositive.

V is TRBV19 and J is TRBJ1-6; a weak D match, TRBD1 (6 bases). V was cut by 8 bases and J by 7 bases, with 18 bases left in between. There are 15 residues in the CDR3. Germline CDR1 and CDR2: LNHDA and SQIVND (reference sequence). The CDR3 region is CASSDSGAVNSPLHF. For the CDR3, the DNA is TGTGCCAGTTCGGACAGTGGGGCAGTGAATTCACCCCTCCACTTT.

This clone was seen a handful of times. The chain employs TRBV10-3 and TRBJ1-1; D may be TRBD1 (6 bases). The CDR3 has 14 amino acids. V lost 3 bases, J lost 5 bases, and 13 bases lay in between. CDR1 is ENHRY, CDR2 SYGVKD, per germline. CDR3 DNA sequence: TGTGCCATCAGTGAAGGGGGGGCGCTGACTGAAGCTTTCTTT. This translates into CAISEGGALTEAFF.

The chain links TRBV2 to TRBJ1-2, with 12 bases identical to TRBD1. The V segment lost 7 bases and the J segment 8 bases; nucleotides outside the gene matches: 20. The CDR3 extends over 18 amino acids. Germline V gives CDR1 SNHLY, CDR2 FYNNEI. Written as DNA, the CDR3 is TGTGCCAGCAACCAGGCGACCGGGACAGGGGGCGGTTTTTGGGGCTACACCTTC. It specifies CASNQATGTGGGFWGYTF.

The chain combines TRBV7-9 with TRBJ1-2; D might be TRBD1 (5 bases). Germline-derived CDR1 and CDR2 are SEHNR and FQNEAQ (reference sequence). There are 13 residues in the CDR3. V lost 5 bases, J lost 8 bases, and 15 bases lay in between. This CDR3 is CASSRGGWEGYTF. The CDR3 DNA reads as TGTGCCAGCAGCCGCGGGGGTTGGGAGGGCTACACCTTC.

The gene calls are TRBV6-4 and TRBJ2-7, with 10 bases that match TRBD1. Germline V gives CDR1 MRHNA, CDR2 SNTAGT. V lost 3 bases and J lost 4; bases outside the gene matches: 6. The CDR3 covers 15 residues. CDR3 protein: CASSDNRDRGYEQYF. CDR3 DNA sequence: TGTGCCAGCAGTGATAACCGGGACAGGGGTTACGAGCAGTACTTC.